Given below is one T cell receptor (beta chain) in context. The data originate from a study of OX40 agonist ivuxolimab in advanced cancers. On the study more broadly: The diagnoses of dose-escalation patients were hepatocellular carcinoma, melanoma, renal cell or head and neck cancer. Subjects had a mean age of about 60 years, with a range of 23 to 79; more than 75% were male.

The CDR3 length is 15 residues. Germline CDR1 SGHRS, CDR2 YFSETQ. With V trimmed by 4 bases and J by 3 bases, 6 bases remained unmatched. Only in-frame clones appear in the TCRdb table, and some are missing; sequencing was by immunoSEQ multiplex PCR. The repertoire has 50,000 to 70,000 clones, around four fifths of them found once; the top ten carry 2.8%. The sequencing used CD4+ or CD8+ T cells sorted from blood, collected in a trial of the OX40 agonist ivuxolimab. The V gene is TRBV5-1, the J gene TRBJ1-3; 8 positions match TRBD1. This TCR derives from an adult with an advanced solid tumor such as melanoma, head and neck, liver or kidney cancer. CDR3 sequence reads: CASSPDGTGGNTIYF. In DNA, the CDR3 is TGCGCCAGCAGCCCCGACGGGACAGGTGGAAACACCATATATTTT.